The clone carrying this T cell receptor (beta chain) was recorded once. The sample is drawn from a study of CD8 T cells in Susac syndrome. The V gene end was trimmed by 5 bases and the J gene end by 1 base; junction bases not matched to a gene: 7. This CDR3 spans 16 amino acids. Germline V gene data show CDR1 as SGHTA and CDR2 as FQGNSA. With random hexamers, roughly 0.45 to 1 ug RNA was reverse transcribed. The immunoSEQ assay covered 54 Vbeta and 13 Jbeta segments for CDR3. Via MiXCR, TCRdb re-called the immunoSEQ multiplex PCR reads, giving one row per CDR3 protein. The profile shows more than 250,000 distinct CDR3 sequences, about 91% of them singletons. The sequenced target, TCR beta, came from blood CD8+ and CD4+ T cells. It was treatment-naive patients with stable or active relapsing-remitting disease who made up the multiple sclerosis controls. Negative isolation yielded CD4+ and CD8+ T cells, and FACS enriched TEMRA cells.

This chain joins TRBV7-2 and TRBJ2-1, with TRBD2 matching 8 bases. The sequencing input was CD4+ T cells from PBMCs. This TCR derives from a human donor with multiple sclerosis. Here the CDR3 DNA reads TGTGCCAGCAGCATATCCTCGGGGGGGTCCTACAATGAGCAGTTCTTC. As protein: CASSISSGGSYNEQFF.